The next 13 T cell receptor beta chains were all read from a single sample in a study of OX40 agonist ivuxolimab in advanced cancers. The library was generated by the immunoSEQ multiplex PCR assay. This is the immuneACCESS table as TCRdb keeps it, with only in-frame sequences that have V and J called. A part of the clones is gone; compared with another copy, unresolved V genes explain less than half, and the rest is unexplained. This sample has tens of thousands of clones in its table, and 91% of those were observed once. Of the sample, around 3.9% is held by the ten largest clones. Sequences were derived from CD4+ or CD8+ T cells sorted from blood, sampled in a trial of the OX40 agonist ivuxolimab. The source of these receptors is an adult with an advanced solid tumor such as melanoma, head and neck, liver or kidney cancer.

The V gene is TRBV7-2, the J gene TRBJ1-3; tentative D call: TRBD1 (6 bases). Germline V lookup: CDR1 SGHTA, CDR2 FQGNSA. The CDR3 loop spans 14 amino acids. With 5 bases removed from V and 0 bases from J, the gap between germline ends came to 8 bases. DNA of the CDR3: TGTGCCAGCAGCGAGGGGGACTCTGGAAACACCATATATTTT. This codes for CASSEGDSGNTIYF. Looking up the rest from reference TRBV7-2 and TRBJ1-3 gives the full variable domain: GAGVSQSPSNKVTEKGKDVELRCDPISGHTALYWYRQSLGQGLEFLIYFQGNSAPDKSGLPSDRFSAERTGGSVSTLTIQRTQQEDSAVYLCASSEGDSGNTIYFGEGSWLTVV.

The chain couples TRBV7-6 to TRBJ2-2, with a weak D call TRBD1 (5 bases). The CDR3 loop spans 17 amino acids. CDR1 is SGHVS, CDR2 FNYEAQ, per germline. V was shortened by 2 bases and J by 1 base, with 14 bases between the two germline ends. The CDR3 loop is CASSLQLWQGNTGELFF. CDR3 coding DNA: TGTGCCAGCAGCTTACAGTTATGGCAGGGGAACACCGGGGAGCTGTTTTTT.

The chain uses TRBV13 and TRBJ2-5; TRBD2 aligns across 9 bases. CDR1 and CDR2 (germline): PRHDT, FYEKMQ (reference sequence). The junction had 11 bases not matched to a gene; V was cut back by 8 bases and J by 4 bases. There are 15 residues in the CDR3. The CDR3 protein is CASAERGDPPETQYF. The CDR3 DNA is TGTGCCAGCGCCGAGCGGGGGGACCCCCCAGAGACCCAGTACTTC.

The V call is TRBV19, the J call TRBJ1-5; D is possibly TRBD1 (5 bases). CDR3 length equals 15 residues. Germline V lookup: CDR1 LNHDA, CDR2 SQIVND (reference sequence). V lost 1 base, J lost 1 base, and 8 bases lay in between. In DNA form, the CDR3 reads TGTGCCAGTAGTATAGTACGGGGGAGCAATCAGCCCCAGCATTTT. Its protein is CASSIVRGSNQPQHF.

This rearrangement joins TRBV30 to TRBJ1-4, with 10 positions matching TRBD1. Per germline, CDR1 GTSNPN and CDR2 SVGIG (reference sequence). Trimming cost V 2 bases and J 6 bases; bases outside gene matches: 3. The CDR3 is made up of 14 amino acids. The CDR3 loop reads CAWSWGTGDEKLFF. Written as DNA, the CDR3 is TGTGCCTGGAGTTGGGGGACAGGGGATGAAAAACTGTTTTTT. Using reference TRBV30 and TRBJ1-4 for the parts outside the CDR3, the full variable domain is SQTIHQWPATLVQPVGSPLSLECTVEGTSNPNLYWYRQAAGRGLQLLFYSVGIGQISSEVPQNLSASRPQDRQFILSSKKLLLSDSGFYLCAWSWGTGDEKLFFGSGTQLSVL.

The chain joins TRBV19 to TRBJ2-1; D is uncertain. The CDR3 extends over 13 amino acids. V gave up 3 bases and J gave up 6 bases, with 9 bases separating them. Germline CDR1 and CDR2: LNHDA and SQIVND (reference sequence). In DNA form, the CDR3 reads TGTGCCAGTAGTATCTCTTTTGTCAATGAGCAGTTCTTC. It translates to CASSISFVNEQFF.

This chain links TRBV15 with TRBJ2-3, with 13 nucleotides matching TRBD2. The V gene's germline CDR1 is LNHNV and CDR2 YYDKDF (reference sequence). The CDR3 is made up of 19 amino acids. V lost 5 bases to trimming and J lost 0 bases; unmatched junction nucleotides: 11. As DNA, the CDR3 is TGTGCCACCAGCGGAATACTAGCGGGGGGGCCTCCTAGCACAGATACGCAGTATTTT. Residues: CATSGILAGGPPSTDTQYF.

The V gene is TRBV29-1, the J gene TRBJ2-2; no firm D call. V lost 5 bases and J lost 2, with 6 bases in between. CDR3 size: 12 residues. Germline CDR1 and CDR2: SQVTM and ANQGSEA. As DNA, the CDR3 is TGCAGCGTTTCAGGAAACACCGGGGAGCTGTTTTTT. It is translated as CSVSGNTGELFF.

CDR3: CASSLDRAALEQYF. As DNA, the CDR3 is TGTGCCAGCAGCTTGGACAGGGCGGCCCTCGAGCAGTACTTC. The J gene is TRBJ2-7, the V gene TRBV5-4, with a possible D match to TRBD1 (6 bases). V was shortened by 0 bases and J by 6 bases, with 13 bases between the two germline ends. The CDR3 totals 14 residues. Germline V gene lookup returns CDR1 SGHNT and CDR2 YYREEE (reference sequence).

The V and J genes are TRBV7-6 and TRBJ2-7; 14 nucleotides match TRBD2. Germline CDR1 and CDR2: SGHVS and FNYEAQ. Losses at the gene ends were 1 base for V and 0 bases for J; bases not matched to a gene: 11. The CDR3 runs 20 residues. This chain's CDR3 is CASSLDGGLAGAFSSYEQYF. DNA of the CDR3: TGTGCCAGCAGCTTAGATGGGGGACTAGCGGGAGCCTTTAGCTCCTACGAGCAGTACTTC.

The DNA of the CDR3 is TGTGCCAGCAGTTTTCGCGGGGGCTTTCAGCCCCAGCATTTT. It specifies CASSFRGGFQPQHF. The rearrangement joins TRBV28 to TRBJ1-5; D might be TRBD1 (6 bases). The CDR3 contains 14 residues. From germline, CDR1 is MDHEN and CDR2 SYDVKM. The ends were cut back, 3 bases at V and 6 bases at J, with 12 bases in the middle.

The J gene is TRBJ1-2, the V gene TRBV7-9; D is unclear. Germline assignment: CDR1 SEHNR and CDR2 FQNEAQ (reference sequence). V lost 0 bases and J lost 0, with 8 bases in between. CDR3 size: 15 residues. The DNA for the CDR3 is TGTGCCAGCAGCTTAGCCCGGACGGCTAACTATGGCTACACCTTC. It yields the protein CASSLARTANYGYTF.

The chain carries TRBV28 and TRBJ1-4; D is uncertain. The CDR3 is 11 residues long. Germline CDR1 reads MDHEN; CDR2 reads SYDVKM. The V gene lost 3 bases and the J gene lost 7 bases, with 3 bases spanning the gap. CDR3 protein: CASSFGEKLFF. As DNA, the CDR3 is TGTGCCAGCAGTTTCGGTGAAAAACTGTTTTTT.